This TCR beta chain was found in a study of metastatic and nonmetastatic thyroid tumors. Turning to the study itself: The study looked at repertoires side by side in blood and in tumor or nodule tissue from malignant and benign thyroid patients. Study observations and caveats: Compared with benign nodules, malignant thyroid tumors were reported to have significantly higher TCR beta diversity in both blood and tumor.

Original processing methods: A classifier for distant metastasis in papillary thyroid cancer was constructed using CDR3 differences observed across clinicopathological groups. With MiXCR, TCRdb reprocessed the PCR reads. The V and J calls and clone size come from TCRdb's table, not from the authors' own analysis. The data hold fewer than 6,000 clones, with approximately 32% observed a single time. The CDR3 sequence is 11 residues long. CDR1 KGHDR and CDR2 SFDVKD come from the germline V gene. Deletions cut 0 bases from V and 5 bases from J, with 1 base between. This clone showed up just a few times. Antigen unknown. Thyroid surgery was preceded by no treatment in any patient.

Sample: adjacent normal tissue. The V call is TRBV24-1, the J call TRBJ2-7; no reliable D call. This clonotype originated in a female donor with papillary thyroid cancer or a benign thyroid nodule (not recorded which). Some clones in this sample may be carry-over from other donors' samples. The DNA of the CDR3 is TGTGCCACCAGTGATTTGAACGAGCAGTACTTC. Protein product: CATSDLNEQYF.